This is a list of T cell receptor beta chains from one sample in a study of T cell responses to AZD1222 COVID-19 vaccine. Produced via immunoSEQ multiplex PCR; TCRdb's table is partial and in-frame only. The table records under 150,000 clones, roughly 92% of them present only once. Sequencing used peripheral blood, obtained on day 0 of AZD1222 vaccination. The receptors were gathered from an adult in good health. The CDR3 runs from the conserved cysteine through the conserved F or W. D genes are given only for firm matches. Only part of the rows carry a size: once, few, many, or a class if the clone is expanded.

J,V,D,size,CDR3,DNA
TRBJ2-7,TRBV6-1,.,.,CASSGISSRDPYEQYF,TGTGCCAGCAGTGGAATCTCTAGCCGGGACCCCTACGAGCAGTACTTC
TRBJ2-3,TRBV4-2,TRBD2,.,CASSSLGTSAISDTQYF,TGTGCCAGCAGCTCCCTCGGGACTAGCGCCATTTCAGATACGCAGTATTTT
TRBJ2-7,TRBV2,TRBD1,.,CASTAGTGDYEQYF,TGTGCCAGCACTGCCGGGACAGGGGACTACGAGCAGTACTTC
TRBJ2-1,TRBV19,TRBD2,.,CASSSGGHTYNEQFF,TGTGCCAGTAGTAGCGGGGGGCACACCTACAATGAGCAGTTCTTC
TRBJ2-5,TRBV5-4,.,.,CASSRGPGKSGETQYF,TGTGCCAGCAGCCGGGGGCCAGGGAAGAGTGGAGAGACCCAGTACTTC
TRBJ2-7,TRBV2,.,.,CASSEMANFYEQYF,TGTGCCAGCAGTGAAATGGCAAACTTCTACGAGCAGTACTTC
TRBJ2-5,TRBV5-4,TRBD1,.,CASSLTGTGQETQYF,TGTGCCAGCAGCTTGACCGGGACAGGTCAAGAGACCCAGTACTTC
TRBJ2-5,TRBV7-9,.,.,CASSLNLAGQETQYF,TGTGCCAGCAGCTTAAATCTAGCAGGCCAAGAGACCCAGTACTTC
TRBJ1-5,TRBV6-9,TRBD1,.,CASSPTQGSDNQPQHF,TGTGCCAGCAGTCCTACACAGGGGTCAGACAATCAGCCCCAGCATTTT
TRBJ1-5,TRBV24-1,TRBD1,.,CATSDRTGGNSNQPQHF,TGTGCCACCAGTGATCGGACAGGGGGGAATAGCAATCAGCCCCAGCATTTT
TRBJ2-7,TRBV7-8,.,.,CASTLGVPPYEQYF,TGTGCCAGCACCCTGGGAGTTCCCCCCTACGAGCAGTACTTC
TRBJ1-1,TRBV29-1,.,.,CSVEPGNTEAFF,TGCAGCGTTGAACCGGGGAACACTGAAGCTTTCTTT
TRBJ2-3,TRBV29-1,.,.,CSVEERVDTQYF,TGCAGCGTTGAAGAACGAGTGGATACGCAGTATTTT
TRBJ2-1,TRBV5-4,TRBD2,many,CASSFGGADNEQFF,TGTGCCAGCAGCTTCGGGGGGGCCGACAATGAGCAGTTCTTC
TRBJ1-1,TRBV5-1,.,.,CASSPGDLFGHMNTEAFF,TGCGCCAGCAGCCCGGGAGACCTTTTTGGGCACATGAACACTGAAGCTTTCTTT
TRBJ2-1,TRBV6-2/TRBV6-3,.,.,CASSPLGGPYNEQFF,TGTGCCAGCAGCCCACTAGGGGGTCCCTACAATGAGCAGTTCTTC
TRBJ1-6,TRBV5-1,TRBD1,once,CASRSQGGYSPLHF,TGCGCCAGCAGGAGTCAGGGGGGTTATTCACCCCTCCACTTT
TRBJ2-5,TRBV5-4,TRBD2,.,CASSLREGRETQYF,TGTGCCAGCAGCTTGCGGGAGGGCCGGGAGACCCAGTACTTC
TRBJ2-1,TRBV7-2,TRBD1,.,CASSLGTGSYNEQFF,TGTGCCAGCAGCTTGGGGACAGGTTCCTACAATGAGCAGTTCTTC
TRBJ1-2,TRBV6-6,.,.,CASSYAWGESGYGYTF,TGTGCCAGCAGTTACGCTTGGGGGGAGTCGGGCTATGGCTACACCTTC
TRBJ1-2,TRBV7-2,.,.,CASSPGTLNYGYTF,TGTGCCAGCAGCCCCGGGACACTGAACTATGGCTACACCTTC
TRBJ2-3,TRBV5-4,TRBD2,.,CASSPSGRATDTQYF,TGTGCCAGCAGCCCGTCCGGGAGGGCCACAGATACGCAGTATTTT
TRBJ2-3,TRBV7-9,.,few,CASSPEAGFTDTQYF,TGTGCCAGCAGCCCCGAGGCAGGGTTCACAGATACGCAGTATTTT
TRBJ1-2,TRBV19,TRBD1,.,CASRATGEVYGYTF,TGTGCCAGTAGGGCGACAGGGGAGGTCTATGGCTACACCTTC
TRBJ2-7,TRBV19,.,.,CASRTQEALSYEQYF,TGTGCCAGTAGGACCCAAGAGGCCCTTTCCTACGAGCAGTACTTC
TRBJ2-7,TRBV7-9,TRBD2,.,CASGMAGEYEQYF,TGTGCCAGCGGGATGGCGGGAGAGTACGAGCAGTACTTC
TRBJ1-5,TRBV2,TRBD1,.,CASGRAGTGNTPQHF,TGTGCCAGCGGCCGAGCTGGGACAGGGAATACGCCCCAGCATTTT
TRBJ1-1,TRBV7-9,.,.,CASSLGSWSTEAFF,TGTGCCAGCAGCCTCGGGTCCTGGAGCACTGAAGCTTTCTTT
TRBJ2-7,TRBV28,.,.,CASSFVGSYEQYF,TGTGCCAGCAGTTTTGTGGGTTCCTACGAGCAGTACTTC
TRBJ1-5,TRBV7-6,.,.,CASSLGAQGWAEPQHF,TGTGCCAGCAGCTTAGGGGCTCAGGGGTGGGCTGAGCCCCAGCATTTT
TRBJ2-1,TRBV29-1,.,once,CSAASTFSTFYNEQFF,TGCAGCGCCGCGTCCACCTTCTCGACCTTCTACAATGAGCAGTTCTTC
TRBJ1-3,TRBV11-2,.,.,CASSYHPGDTGSGNTIYF,TGTGCCAGCAGCTACCACCCCGGAGATACAGGGTCTGGAAACACCATATATTTT
TRBJ2-1,TRBV27,.,.,CASRGGNYNEQFF,TGTGCCAGCAGGGGCGGAAACTACAATGAGCAGTTCTTC
TRBJ2-1,TRBV11-3,.,.,CASSFGQYNEQFF,TGTGCCAGCAGCTTCGGACAGTACAATGAGCAGTTCTTC
TRBJ1-5,TRBV4-2,.,.,CASSQDGQQNQPQHF,TGTGCCAGCAGCCAAGATGGGCAGCAGAATCAGCCCCAGCATTTT
TRBJ1-1,TRBV7-9,.,.,CASSFRVGDAEAFF,TGTGCCAGCAGCTTCAGGGTTGGGGACGCTGAAGCTTTCTTT